These T cell receptor beta chains were read from a single sample in a study of T cells in Graves' hyperthyroidism and ophthalmopathy. TCRdb called the multiplex PCR reads again in MiXCR, with one record for every CDR3 protein. The sample shows about 370,000 distinct CDR3 sequences, 15% of them seen only once. The source material was blood. The receptors derive from an older woman with Graves' ophthalmopathy. Each CDR3 is given with its conserved first and last residue. A D gene is named only where the DNA matches it firmly. Clone size is stated in some rows and not others, as once, few, many or a class when expanded.

D gene,J gene,clone size,V gene,CDR3 protein,CDR3 DNA
TRBD2,TRBJ2-1,many,TRBV12-3/TRBV12-4,CASRGLAENNEQFF,TGTGCCAGCAGGGGACTAGCGGAGAACAATGAGCAGTTCTTC
.,TRBJ2-5,many,TRBV18,CASSPKSEEETQYF,TGTGCCAGCTCACCAAAGAGTGAGGAAGAGACCCAGTACTTC
.,TRBJ1-4,many,TRBV11-2,CASSLDLGMELFF,TGTGCCAGCAGCTTAGATCTGGGGATGGAACTGTTTTTT
TRBD1,TRBJ2-5,.,TRBV10-1,CASSEFTGAQETQYF,TGCGCCAGCAGTGAGTTTACAGGGGCCCAAGAGACCCAGTACTTC
.,TRBJ1-2,many,TRBV12-5,CASGPSQGFGGYTF,TGTGCTAGTGGTCCCTCGCAGGGGTTCGGGGGCTACACCTTC
.,TRBJ2-1,.,TRBV30,CASLRGNEQFF,TGTGCCTCCCTTCGGGGGAATGAGCAGTTCTTC
TRBD2,TRBJ2-7,.,TRBV11-2,CASSTRPGLAGDEQYF,TGTGCCAGCAGCACCCGACCGGGACTAGCGGGAGACGAGCAGTACTTC
.,TRBJ1-5,few,TRBV19,CASSISSQGGNQPQHF,TGTGCCAGTAGTATAAGCTCCCAGGGTGGAAATCAGCCCCAGCATTTT
.,TRBJ2-3,many,TRBV20-1,CSASERGDTQYF,TGCAGTGCTAGCGAGCGAGGAGATACGCAGTATTTT
TRBD2,TRBJ2-7,many,TRBV6-1,CASSRGLAGAYEQYF,TGTGCCAGCAGTCGTGGACTAGCGGGAGCCTACGAGCAGTACTTC
TRBD2,TRBJ2-2,.,TRBV28,CASSLPTSGPRAGELFF,TGTGCCAGCAGTTTACCGACTAGCGGGCCCAGGGCCGGGGAGCTGTTTTTT
TRBD2,TRBJ2-3,.,TRBV5-1,CASSFADQRGTQYF,TGCGCCAGCAGCTTCGCGGACCAGCGGGGTACGCAGTATTTT
TRBD1,TRBJ2-1,.,TRBV4-2,CASSQATGNTYNEQFF,TGTGCCAGCAGCCAAGCGACAGGGAATACCTACAATGAGCAGTTCTTC
.,TRBJ1-5,many,TRBV5-1,CASSLAGKQPQHF,TGCGCCAGCAGCTTGGCCGGGAAGCAGCCCCAGCATTTT
TRBD2,TRBJ2-5,once,TRBV6-5,CASSYSLAGGRETQYF,TGTGCCAGCAGTTACTCCCTAGCGGGAGGGCGAGAGACCCAGTACTTC
TRBD1,TRBJ2-2,few,TRBV10-3,CAISGGQVNTGELFF,TGTGCCATCAGTGGCGGACAGGTGAACACCGGGGAGCTGTTTTTT
TRBD2,TRBJ2-1,few,TRBV30,CAWSPSGLAGDRSYNEQFF,TGTGCCTGGAGTCCCTCGGGACTAGCGGGAGACCGCTCCTACAATGAGCAGTTCTTC
.,TRBJ1-4,.,TRBV4-1,CASSQDVLGDGSNEKLFF,TGTGCCAGCAGCCAAGATGTTCTTGGGGATGGGTCTAATGAAAAACTGTTTTTT
TRBD1,TRBJ2-7,many,TRBV5-1,CASSRDRSYEQYF,TGCGCCAGCAGCCGGGACAGGTCCTACGAGCAGTACTTC
.,TRBJ2-1,many,TRBV12-3/TRBV12-4,CASTPAGNEQFF,TGTGCCAGCACACCGGCCGGGAATGAGCAGTTCTTC
.,TRBJ1-1,once,TRBV3-1,CASSHTVMNTEAFF,TGTGCCAGCAGCCACACAGTCATGAACACTGAAGCTTTCTTT
.,TRBJ2-1,many,TRBV28,CASSPPGRLREQFF,TGTGCCAGCAGCCCCCCGGGACGACTTCGGGAGCAGTTCTTC
.,TRBJ1-6,many,TRBV6-1,CASSVGRRNSPLHF,TGTGCCAGCAGTGTGGGACGGAGGAATTCACCCCTCCACTTT
TRBD2,TRBJ2-2,few,TRBV2,CAGREGPNTGELFF,TGTGCCGGACGGGAGGGCCCGAACACCGGGGAGCTGTTTTTT
.,TRBJ2-7,.,TRBV11-2,CASSLDLSRVHEQYF,TGTGCCAGCAGCTTAGATCTCAGCAGGGTCCACGAGCAGTACTTC
.,TRBJ1-4,many,TRBV7-2,CASSLSDREKLFF,TGTGCCAGCAGCTTATCAGACCGGGAAAAACTGTTTTTT
.,TRBJ2-2,few,TRBV27,CASRLGGNTGELFF,TGTGCCAGCAGACTAGGGGGGAACACCGGGGAGCTGTTTTTT
.,TRBJ2-5,many,TRBV10-1,CASSEDSRGRETQYF,TGCGCCAGCAGTGAGGACTCCCGGGGAAGGGAGACCCAGTACTTC
TRBD2,TRBJ2-7,.,TRBV6-1,CASRHILAGNYEQYF,TGTGCCAGCAGACACATACTAGCGGGGAACTACGAGCAGTACTTC
TRBD1,TRBJ2-7,.,TRBV19,CASGTGIHEQYF,TGTGCCAGTGGGACAGGGATCCACGAGCAGTACTTC
TRBD1,TRBJ2-1,many,TRBV12-3/TRBV12-4,CASSPRQGRNEQFF,TGTGCCAGCAGCCCGCGACAGGGGAGGAATGAGCAGTTCTTC
TRBD1,TRBJ2-3,many,TRBV5-1,CASSRDSGQGRTDTQYF,TGCGCCAGCAGCCGCGACTCGGGACAGGGACGGACAGATACGCAGTATTTT
.,TRBJ1-2,many,TRBV29-1,CSVVVQRTYGYTF,TGCAGCGTTGTCGTTCAACGGACCTATGGCTACACCTTC
.,TRBJ2-7,many,TRBV9,CASSPPASYEQYF,TGTGCCAGCAGCCCCCCAGCCTCCTACGAGCAGTACTTC
.,TRBJ2-7,many,TRBV5-1,CASSLSGREQYF,TGCGCCAGCAGCTTGTCAGGGCGCGAGCAGTACTTC
TRBD1,TRBJ2-1,few,TRBV29-1,CSVEGQGRNEQFF,TGCAGCGTTGAAGGACAGGGTAGGAATGAGCAGTTCTTC
.,TRBJ2-2,few,TRBV7-3,CASSIIATPNTGELFF,TGTGCCAGCAGCATAATAGCGACACCGAACACCGGGGAGCTGTTTTTT
.,TRBJ2-5,.,TRBV7-6,CASSPALSRETQYF,TGTGCCAGCAGCCCCGCCCTTAGTCGGGAGACCCAGTACTTC
TRBD2,TRBJ2-7,many,TRBV20-1,CSARGTGTSPYEQYF,TGCAGTGCTAGAGGTACCGGGACTAGCCCTTACGAGCAGTACTTC
.,TRBJ2-3,many,TRBV12-3/TRBV12-4,CASRLLRWGADTQYF,TGTGCCAGCAGGCTGCTACGGTGGGGGGCAGATACGCAGTATTTT
TRBD2,TRBJ2-7,.,TRBV2,CASSGLAGDEGEQYF,TGTGCCAGCAGCGGACTAGCGGGAGATGAAGGCGAGCAGTACTTC
.,TRBJ1-1,.,TRBV28,CASSYRDATEAFF,TGTGCCAGCAGTTACAGGGACGCCACTGAAGCTTTCTTT
TRBD1,TRBJ1-2,many,TRBV6-2/TRBV6-3,CASSYKVGQDYGYTF,TGTGCCAGCAGTTACAAAGTAGGACAGGACTATGGCTACACCTTC
.,TRBJ2-2,.,TRBV10-3,CAIRADFMSGELFF,TGTGCCATCCGCGCGGACTTTATGAGCGGGGAGCTGTTTTTT
.,TRBJ2-7,few,TRBV6-1,CASSRSLGIFYEQYF,TGTGCCAGCAGCCGCTCCCTCGGGATCTTCTACGAGCAGTACTTC
.,TRBJ2-2,many,TRBV7-2,CASSFQPLDTGELFF,TGTGCCAGCAGCTTCCAGCCGTTGGATACCGGGGAGCTGTTTTTT
.,TRBJ1-1,.,TRBV19,CASLHGNTEAFF,TGTGCCAGTCTTCATGGGAACACTGAAGCTTTCTTT
.,TRBJ2-2,.,TRBV28,CASSSGGANTGELLF,TGTGCCAGCAGTTCAGGGGGGGCAAACACCGGGGAGCTGCTTTTT
.,TRBJ1-2,.,TRBV5-1,CASGLGQNYGYTF,TGCGCCAGCGGCCTAGGGCAAAACTATGGCTACACCTTC
.,TRBJ2-5,many,TRBV27,CASSLSAWQETQYF,TGTGCCAGCAGTTTATCGGCATGGCAAGAGACCCAGTACTTC
TRBD2,TRBJ2-1,many,TRBV12-3/TRBV12-4,CASSSVAGVAYNEQFF,TGTGCCAGCAGTTCTGTAGCGGGAGTCGCCTACAATGAGCAGTTCTTC
TRBD1,TRBJ1-3,once,TRBV7-2,CASSLRNRGSLNTIYF,TGTGCCAGCAGCTTAAGAAACAGGGGCTCTCTAAACACCATATATTTT
TRBD2,TRBJ2-3,many,TRBV20-1,CSACTPGTSGTDTQYF,TGCAGTGCCTGTACCCCCGGGACTAGCGGGACAGATACGCAGTATTTT